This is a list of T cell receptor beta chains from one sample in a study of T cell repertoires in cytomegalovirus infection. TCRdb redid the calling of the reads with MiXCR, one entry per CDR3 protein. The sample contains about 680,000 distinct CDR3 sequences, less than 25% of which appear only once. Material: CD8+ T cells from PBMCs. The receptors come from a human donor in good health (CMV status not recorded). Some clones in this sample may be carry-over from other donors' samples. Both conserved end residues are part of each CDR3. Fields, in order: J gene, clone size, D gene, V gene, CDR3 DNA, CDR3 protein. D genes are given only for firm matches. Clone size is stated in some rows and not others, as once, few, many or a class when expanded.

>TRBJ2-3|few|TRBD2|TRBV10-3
TGTGCCATCAGGATGCCCGGAGGGACTAGCGGGGGGGATACGCAGTATTTT
CAIRMPGGTSGGDTQYF
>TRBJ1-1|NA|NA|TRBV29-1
TGCAGCGTCGAGGTAGGGATTGACACTGAAGCTTTCTTT
CSVEVGIDTEAFF
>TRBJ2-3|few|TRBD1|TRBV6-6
TGTGCCAGCAGGGGACAGGGGGCTAAGGATACGCAGTATTTT
CASRGQGAKDTQYF
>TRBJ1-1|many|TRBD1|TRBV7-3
TGTGCCAGCAGCTTCACAGGGGGAAGGACTGAAGCTTTCTTT
CASSFTGGRTEAFF
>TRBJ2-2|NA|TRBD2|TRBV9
TGTGCCAGCAGCGACCCTTTCCCCATGACTAGCGGGCGATCGAACACCGGGGAGCTGTTTTTT
CASSDPFPMTSGRSNTGELFF
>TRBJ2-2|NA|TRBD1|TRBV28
TGTGCCAGCAGTCCGCGACAGGGGTGGAGTGATAACGGGGAGCTGTTTTTT
CASSPRQGWSDNGELFF
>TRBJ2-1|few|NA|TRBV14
TGTGCCAGCAGCCTCCCTATTGCGTTCGGGTACAATGAGCAGTTCTTC
CASSLPIAFGYNEQFF
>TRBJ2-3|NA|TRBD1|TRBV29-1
TGCAGCGTTGGTGTTCGGGACAGGACAGGAACAGATACGCAGTATTTT
CSVGVRDRTGTDTQYF
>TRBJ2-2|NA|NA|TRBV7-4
TGTGCCAGCAGTTCCGTCGCGAGGCTCACCGGGGAGCTGTTTTTT
CASSSVARLTGELFF
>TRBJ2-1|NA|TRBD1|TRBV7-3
TGTGCCAGCAGCTTAATCAGGGGGCCGTACAATGAGCAGTTCTTC
CASSLIRGPYNEQFF
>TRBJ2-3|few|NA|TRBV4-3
TGCGCCAGCAGCCAAGACGGGACACTCATCCGCACAGATACGCAGTATTTT
CASSQDGTLIRTDTQYF
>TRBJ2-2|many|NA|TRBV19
TGTGCCAGTAGTATAGCGAGCGGGAACACCGGGGAGCTGTTTTTT
CASSIASGNTGELFF
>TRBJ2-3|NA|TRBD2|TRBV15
TGTGCCACCAGCAGAGCCGGATTGGGGGGGAGCACAGATACGCAGTATTTT
CATSRAGLGGSTDTQYF
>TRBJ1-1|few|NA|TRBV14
TGTGCCAGCAGCCAAGATAAGTGGGGGACTGAAGCTTTCTTT
CASSQDKWGTEAFF
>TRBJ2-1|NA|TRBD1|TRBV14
TGTGTCAGCAGCCAAGATCTGACAGGGAGCTCCTACAATGAGCAGTTCTTC
CVSSQDLTGSSYNEQFF
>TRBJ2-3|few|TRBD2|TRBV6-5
TGTGCCAGCAGTTACACCCCGACTAGCGGGGGGGCCAAAGATACGCAGTATTTT
CASSYTPTSGGAKDTQYF